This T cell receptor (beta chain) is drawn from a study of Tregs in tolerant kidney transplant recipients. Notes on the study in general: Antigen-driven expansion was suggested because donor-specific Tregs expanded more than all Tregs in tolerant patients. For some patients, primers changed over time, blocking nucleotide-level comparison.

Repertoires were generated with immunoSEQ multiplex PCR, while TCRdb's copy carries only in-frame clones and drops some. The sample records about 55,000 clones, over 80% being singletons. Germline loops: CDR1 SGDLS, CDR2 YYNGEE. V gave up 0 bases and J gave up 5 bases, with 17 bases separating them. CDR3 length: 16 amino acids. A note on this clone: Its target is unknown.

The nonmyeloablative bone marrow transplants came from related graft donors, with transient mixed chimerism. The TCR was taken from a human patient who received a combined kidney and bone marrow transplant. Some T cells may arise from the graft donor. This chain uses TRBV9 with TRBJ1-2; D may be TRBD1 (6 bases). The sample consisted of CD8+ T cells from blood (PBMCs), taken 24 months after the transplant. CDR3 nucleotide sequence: TGTGCCAGCAGCGTAGCCCAGGACGGGACATCATATGGCTACACCTTC. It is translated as CASSVAQDGTSYGYTF.